This TCR beta chain was sequenced for a study of T-cell memory formation after mild COVID-19. Study outcomes and limitations: Clones from the second wave (peaking day 37) had unconfirmed SARS-CoV-2 specificity. From day 15 to 85, contracting clones were balanced between CD4 and CD8, whereas later expanders leaned toward CD4+.

Points on this clonotype: The antigen remains undetermined.

The germline V gene has CDR1 SGHVS and CDR2 FNYEAQ. This CDR3 comprises 16 residues. V was pared by 1 base and J by 3 bases, with 15 bases between. TCRdb passed the 5' RACE reads through MiXCR, listing each CDR3 protein once. The sample holds about 560,000 distinct CDR3 sequences; roughly 20% are singletons and the top ten take about 8.7%. The J gene is TRBJ1-1, the V gene TRBV7-6; D possibly corresponds to TRBD1 (6 bases). The receptor comes from an adult woman who had mild COVID-19 (a few samples of this study predate the infection). Cell type and time point are not known. The sequenced sample was PBMCs or a T cell subset sorted from them (not recorded which). The chain's CDR3 is CASSLENGQSYTEAFF. DNA for the CDR3: TGTGCCAGCAGCTTAGAGAACGGACAGTCCTACACTGAAGCTTTCTTT. The full variable domain, its missing parts supplied by reference TRBV7-6 and TRBJ1-1, is GAGVSQSPRYKVTKRGQDVALRCDPISGHVSLYWYRQALGQGPEFLTYFNYEAQQDKSGLPNDRFSAERPEGSISTLTIQRTEQRDSAMYRCASSLENGQSYTEAFFGQGTRLTVV.